This TCR beta chain was found in a study of beta chain features in type 1 diabetes. Points from the study as a whole: Type 1 diabetes patients showed a moderate but significant shortening of TCRB CDR3s in all four CD4+ subsets.

Isolated RNA was reverse transcribed in full, so expressed TCRB transcripts were sequenced. The method was immunoSEQ multiplex PCR; TCRdb's version includes in-frame clones alone and lacks a portion of them. This sample has more than 150,000 clones, with about 9% found just once. This clone has a handful of counts. Its target is not known. The sample taken for sequencing was central memory CD4+ T cells from blood. The receptor was derived from a woman aged 30 to 39 with type 1 diabetes.

CDR3: CASSYDRDRSYEQYF. CDR3 bases: TGTGCCAGCAGTTACGATAGGGACAGGTCCTACGAGCAGTACTTC. V gene TRBV6-5 combines with J gene TRBJ2-7, with 8 bases lining up with TRBD1. Per germline, CDR1 MNHEY and CDR2 SVGAGI. Unmatched junction bases numbered 4, after V lost 2 bases and J lost 1 base. This CDR3 spans 15 amino acids.